This TCR beta chain was identified during a study of T-cell memory formation after mild COVID-19. About the research overall: For the most part, TCR clusters were specific to one donor.

The germline CDR1 and CDR2 sequences are SGHTA and FQGTGA. Trimming removed 5 bases at V and 1 base at J, with 12 bases between. The CDR3 loop spans 14 amino acids. UMIs and sample barcodes were carried by the TCR alpha and TCR beta cDNA libraries that 5'RACE produced using constant-segment primers. TCRdb reprocessed the 5' RACE reads with MiXCR, giving one entry per CDR3 protein. The table has roughly 300,000 distinct CDR3 sequences, about an eighth seen once; the top ten hold approximately 21%. The chain carries TRBV7-3 and TRBJ2-7; D is undetermined. The specimen was PBMCs or a T cell subset sorted from them (not recorded which). This receptor was obtained from a man between 18 and 35 years old who had mild COVID-19 (a few samples of this study predate the infection). Cell type and time point are not known. CDR3 protein: CASSPTQDSYEQYF. Here the CDR3 DNA reads TGTGCCAGCAGCCCGACGCAGGATTCCTACGAGCAGTACTTC.